The TCR beta chain described here comes from a study of blood T cell repertoires in COVID-19. Study-wide context: The cDNA or gDNA used as material had been derived from T cells, B-cell-depleted T cells, or PBMCs.

The CDR3 runs 14 residues. Germline CDR1 MGHRA, CDR2 YSYEKL. Trimming shortened V by 1 base and J by 2 bases, and 6 bases separated the two germline ends. As processed by the authors: Amplified reference gene primers provided the basis for estimating nucleated cell counts. Sequenced by immunoSEQ multiplex PCR; TCRdb stores in-frame clones only, minus some. The V and J calls and clone size come from that table; D and trimming were worked out from the DNA. This sample has approximately 170,000 clones, with 75% to 90% found just once. The gene calls are TRBV4-1 and TRBJ1-5; D remains unclear. Sample: peripheral blood. This TCR was recovered from a man aged 25 to 45 with acute or convalescent COVID-19. The CDR3 DNA reads as TGCGCCAGCAGCCAAGGGACTGGCAATCAGCCCCAGCATTTT. It is translated as CASSQGTGNQPQHF.